These 14 T cell receptor beta chains originate from one sample sequenced in a study of T cell changes during pregnancy in multiple sclerosis. TCRdb's table, derived via immunoSEQ multiplex PCR, lists solely in-frame clones and lacks some. The table records 100,000 to 150,000 clones, approximately 95% of them present only once. The sequencing used peripheral blood, collected before pregnancy. These TCRs come from a female donor with multiple sclerosis, enrolled in a pregnancy study.

In its sample, this clone was seen once. This same CDR3 is encoded by further DNA sequences in the sample. The V call is TRBV15, the J call TRBJ1-2, with 9 bases matching TRBD1. Germline trimming cut 5 bases from V and 8 bases from J; bases unmatched to any gene: 9. This CDR3 spans 14 amino acids. In germline, CDR1 is LNHNV, CDR2 YYDKDF (reference sequence). Here the CDR3 reads CATSQKSQGAGYTF. The DNA of the CDR3 is TGTGCCACCAGCCAGAAATCACAGGGGGCAGGCTACACCTTC.

The chain is built from TRBV27 and TRBJ2-1; no clear D. The CDR3 is 14 amino acids. Germline CDR1 reads MNHEY; CDR2 reads SMNVEV (reference sequence). V lost 0 bases and J lost 8, with 11 bases in between. CDR3 sequence reads: CASSLSYTRDEQFF. Here the CDR3 DNA reads TGTGCCAGCAGTTTATCGTACACCCGGGATGAGCAGTTCTTC.

The chain couples TRBV13 to TRBJ2-1; TRBD2 matches 7 bases. Germline CDR1 is PRHDT and CDR2 is FYEKMQ (reference sequence). This CDR3 is 14 amino acids long. V was clipped by 8 bases and J by 4 bases; unmatched bases: 8. CDR3: CASGSSGRYNEQFF. In DNA form, the CDR3 reads TGTGCCAGCGGTTCTAGCGGCAGATACAATGAGCAGTTCTTC.

This clone was observed a single time. The rearrangement joins TRBV6-4 to TRBJ1-6, with unresolved D. Deletions cut 3 bases from V and 4 bases from J, with 7 bases between. CDR1 is MRHNA, CDR2 SNTAGT, per germline. The CDR3 is made up of 14 amino acids. The CDR3 sequence: CASSERPYNSPLHF. CDR3 bases: TGTGCCAGCAGTGAGAGGCCGTATAATTCACCCCTCCACTTT.

J is TRBJ1-1 and V is TRBV7-9, with D maybe TRBD1 (5 bases). Deletions cut 8 bases from V and 3 bases from J, with 28 bases between. The V gene's germline CDR1 is SEHNR and CDR2 FQNEAQ (reference sequence). CDR3 size: 18 residues. CDR3: CASAVGRVSVSKDTEAFF. The CDR3 DNA reads as TGTGCCAGCGCGGTAGGCAGGGTTTCCGTGAGTAAGGACACTGAAGCTTTCTTT.

This chain connects TRBV28 to TRBJ1-2; D perhaps matches TRBD1 (6 bases). Germline-derived CDR1 and CDR2 are MDHEN and SYDVKM. The CDR3 runs 16 residues. The V gene lost 1 base and the J gene lost 3 bases, with 15 bases spanning the gap. The CDR3 DNA follows: TGTGCCAGCAGTTTATCATCAGGGGCCCTAGACTATGGCTACACCTTC. Amino acid sequence: CASSLSSGALDYGYTF.

This sequence joins TRBV6-4 and TRBJ1-1, with D possibly TRBD1 on 6 matching bases. Deletions cut 4 bases from V and 0 bases from J, with 6 bases between. The CDR3 runs 13 residues. CDR1 MRHNA and CDR2 SNTAGT come from the germline V gene. The CDR3 spells CASSGTVNTEAFF. The CDR3 DNA is TGTGCCAGCAGTGGGACAGTGAACACTGAAGCTTTCTTT.

In its sample, this clone was seen once. V gene TRBV7-6 combines with J gene TRBJ2-7; the D gene is possibly TRBD2 (5 bases). Germline CDR1 SGHVS, CDR2 FNYEAQ. This CDR3 region has 14 residues. Trimming stripped 1 base from V and 4 bases from J, with 11 bases between. The CDR3 reads CASSLGGTGYEQYF. The CDR3 DNA reads as TGTGCCAGCAGCTTAGGGGGTACGGGGTACGAGCAGTACTTC.

The J gene is TRBJ2-1, the V gene TRBV2; D may be TRBD2 (5 bases). Trimming pared 3 bases from V and 6 bases from J, leaving 21 bases between. CDR3 length equals 17 residues. In germline, CDR1 is SNHLY, CDR2 FYNNEI. CDR3 region: CASSDVGSGRSSNEQFF. The DNA for the CDR3 is TGTGCCAGCAGTGATGTAGGGAGCGGAAGGTCATCCAATGAGCAGTTCTTC. Complete variable domain (other parts from reference TRBV2 and TRBJ2-1): EPEVTQTPSHQVTQMGQEVILRCVPISNHLYFYWYRQILGQKVEFLVSFYNNEISEKSEIFDDQFSVERPDGSNFTLKIRSTKLEDSAMYFCASSDVGSGRSSNEQFFGPGTRLTVL.

The sample holds one count of this clone. The gene calls are TRBV9 and TRBJ2-1; TRBD1 might be the D (6 bases). V shed 0 bases and J shed 7 bases, with 8 bases lying between them. Germline V gene lookup returns CDR1 SGDLS and CDR2 YYNGEE. The CDR3 is made up of 13 amino acids. CDR3 in amino acids: CASSVGQANEQFF. The CDR3 DNA follows: TGTGCCAGCAGCGTAGGACAGGCGAATGAGCAGTTCTTC.

The genes are TRBV4-1 and TRBJ2-3, with 7 positions matching TRBD2. This CDR3 spans 13 amino acids. Germline assignment: CDR1 MGHRA and CDR2 YSYEKL. V shed 0 bases, J shed 8 bases, and the junction held 2 bases outside the gene matches. The CDR3 loop reads CASSQDGGSTQYF. DNA of the CDR3: TGCGCCAGCAGCCAAGATGGCGGGAGTACGCAGTATTTT.

The sample holds one count of this clone. This chain uses TRBV6-1 with TRBJ1-5, with 10 nucleotides matching TRBD1. This CDR3 comprises 13 residues. Germline V gene sequence: CDR1 MNHNS, CDR2 SASEGT. V trimming: 8 bases; J trimming: 3 bases; junction bases outside the gene matches: 1. The CDR3 DNA is TGTGCCAGCGGGACAGGGGTCAATCAGCCCCAGCATTTT. Its protein product is CASGTGVNQPQHF.

This sequence joins TRBV30 and TRBJ1-3, with unresolved D. V lost 4 bases to trimming and J lost 1 base, with 11 bases between them. Germline V gene sequence: CDR1 GTSNPN, CDR2 SVGIG (reference sequence). CDR3 size: 14 residues. The CDR3 reads CAWTQVASGNTIYF. CDR3 DNA sequence: TGTGCCTGGACTCAGGTGGCGTCTGGAAACACCATATATTTT.

This clone occurred once. The chain has TRBV5-1 and TRBJ2-1, with D possibly matching TRBD2 (7 bases). The CDR3 is 16 residues long. Trimming left V 0 bases short and J 4 bases short, with 14 bases between. CDR1 SGHRS and CDR2 YFSETQ come from the germline V gene. CDR3 DNA sequence: TGCGCCAGCAGCTTGGGTCCGGGGGGCAAATACAATGAGCAGTTCTTC. It encodes CASSLGPGGKYNEQFF.